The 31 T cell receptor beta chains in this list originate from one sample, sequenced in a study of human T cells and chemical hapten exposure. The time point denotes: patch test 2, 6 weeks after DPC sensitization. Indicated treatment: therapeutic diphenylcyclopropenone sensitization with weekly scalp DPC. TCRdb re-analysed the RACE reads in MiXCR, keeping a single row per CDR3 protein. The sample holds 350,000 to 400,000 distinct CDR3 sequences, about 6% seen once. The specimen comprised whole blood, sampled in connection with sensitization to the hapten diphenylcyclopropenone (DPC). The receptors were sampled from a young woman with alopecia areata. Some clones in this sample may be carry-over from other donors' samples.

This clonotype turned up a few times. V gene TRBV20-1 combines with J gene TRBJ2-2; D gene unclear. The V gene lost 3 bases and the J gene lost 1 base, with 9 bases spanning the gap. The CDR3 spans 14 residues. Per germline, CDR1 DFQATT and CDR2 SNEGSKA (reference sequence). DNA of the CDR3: TGCAGTGCTAGTGATCCTAAGAACACCGGGGAGCTGTTTTTT. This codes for CSASDPKNTGELFF.

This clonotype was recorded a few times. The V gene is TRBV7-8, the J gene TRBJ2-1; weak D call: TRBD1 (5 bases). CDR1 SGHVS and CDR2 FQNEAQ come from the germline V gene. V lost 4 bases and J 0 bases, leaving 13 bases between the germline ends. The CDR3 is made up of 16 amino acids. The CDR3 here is CASSSPGYSSYNEQFF. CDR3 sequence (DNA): TGTGCCAGCAGCTCTCCAGGGTACAGCTCCTACAATGAGCAGTTCTTC. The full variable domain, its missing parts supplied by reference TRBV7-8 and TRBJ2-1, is GAGVSQSPRYKVAKRGQDVALRCDPISGHVSLFWYQQALGQGPEFLTYFQNEAQLDKSGLPSDRFFAERPEGSVSTLKIQRTQQEDSAVYLCASSSPGYSSYNEQFFGPGTRLTVL.

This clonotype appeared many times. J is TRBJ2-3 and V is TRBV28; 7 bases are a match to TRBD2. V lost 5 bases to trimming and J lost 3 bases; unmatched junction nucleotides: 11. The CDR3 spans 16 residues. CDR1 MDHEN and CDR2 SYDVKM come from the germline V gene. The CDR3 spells CASSPTRDYKTDTQYF. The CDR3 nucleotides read TGTGCCAGCAGTCCCACACGGGACTACAAAACAGATACGCAGTATTTT.

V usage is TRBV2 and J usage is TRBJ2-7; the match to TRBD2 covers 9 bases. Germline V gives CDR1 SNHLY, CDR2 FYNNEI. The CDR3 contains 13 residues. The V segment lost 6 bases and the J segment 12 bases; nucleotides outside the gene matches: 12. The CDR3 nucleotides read TGTGCCAGCAGAGGTCAGATAGCGGGGGCCCTGTACTTC. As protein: CASRGQIAGALYF.

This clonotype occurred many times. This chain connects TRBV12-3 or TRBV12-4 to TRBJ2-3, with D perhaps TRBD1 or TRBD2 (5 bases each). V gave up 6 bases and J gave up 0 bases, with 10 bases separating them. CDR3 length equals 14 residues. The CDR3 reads CASRPGRSTDTQYF. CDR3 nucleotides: TGTGCCAGCAGACCGGGACGGAGCACAGATACGCAGTATTTT.

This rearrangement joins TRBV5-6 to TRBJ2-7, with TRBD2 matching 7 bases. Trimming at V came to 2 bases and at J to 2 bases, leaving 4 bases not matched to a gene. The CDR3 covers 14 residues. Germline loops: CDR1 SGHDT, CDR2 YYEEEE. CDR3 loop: CASSFSGITYEQYF. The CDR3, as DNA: TGTGCCAGCAGCTTCAGCGGGATCACCTACGAGCAGTACTTC. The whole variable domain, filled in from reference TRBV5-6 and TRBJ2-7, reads DAGVTQSPTHLIKTRGQQVTLRCSPKSGHDTVSWYQQALGQGPQFIFQYYEEEERQRGNFPDRFSGHQFPNYSSELNVNALLLGDSALYLCASSFSGITYEQYFGPGTRLTVT.

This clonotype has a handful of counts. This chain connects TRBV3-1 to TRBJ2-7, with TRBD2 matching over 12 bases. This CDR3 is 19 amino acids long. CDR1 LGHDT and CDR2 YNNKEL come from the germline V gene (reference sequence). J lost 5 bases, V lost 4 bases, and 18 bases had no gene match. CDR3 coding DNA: TGTGCCAGCAGCCGTCCGTCCCTAGCGGGGGGGCTAAGCCCCCACGAGCAGTACTTC. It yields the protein CASSRPSLAGGLSPHEQYF.

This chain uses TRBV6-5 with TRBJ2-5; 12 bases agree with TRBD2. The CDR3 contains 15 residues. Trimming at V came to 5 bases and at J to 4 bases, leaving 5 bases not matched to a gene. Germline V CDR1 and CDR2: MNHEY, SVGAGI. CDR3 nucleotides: TGTGCCAGCAGTCCGCGACTAGCGGGGGCAGAGACCCAGTACTTC. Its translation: CASSPRLAGAETQYF.

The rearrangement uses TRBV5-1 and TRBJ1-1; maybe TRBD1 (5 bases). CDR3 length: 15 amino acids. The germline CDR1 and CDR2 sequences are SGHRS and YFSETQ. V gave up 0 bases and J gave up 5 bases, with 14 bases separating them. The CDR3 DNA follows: TGCGCCAGCAGCTTGGAGGGGATAGGTCCGACTGAAGCTTTCTTT. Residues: CASSLEGIGPTEAFF.

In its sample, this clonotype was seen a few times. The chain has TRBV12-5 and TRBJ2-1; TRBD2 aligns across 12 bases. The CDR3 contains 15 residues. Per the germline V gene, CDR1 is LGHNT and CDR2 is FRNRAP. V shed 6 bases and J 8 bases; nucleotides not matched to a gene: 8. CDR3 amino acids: CASGPLAGGLYEQFF. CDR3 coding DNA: TGTGCTAGTGGCCCGCTAGCGGGGGGGCTCTATGAGCAGTTCTTC.

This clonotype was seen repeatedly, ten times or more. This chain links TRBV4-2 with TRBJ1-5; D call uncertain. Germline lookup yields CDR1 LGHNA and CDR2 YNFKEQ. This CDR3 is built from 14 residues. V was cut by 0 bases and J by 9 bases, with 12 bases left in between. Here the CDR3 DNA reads TGTGCCAGCAGCCAAGATCAGAGGGCCGCGCCCCAGCATTTT. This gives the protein CASSQDQRAAPQHF.

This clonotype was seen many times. The CDR3 nucleotides are TGTGCCAGCAGCCCATCTAGCGGGGCGTACAATGAGCAGTTCTTC. Its protein is CASSPSSGAYNEQFF. The gene calls are TRBV7-9 and TRBJ2-1; 9 nucleotides agree with TRBD2. The CDR3 is 15 residues long. V shed 5 bases, J shed 4 bases, and the junction held 6 bases outside the gene matches. Germline V gives CDR1 SEHNR, CDR2 FQNEAQ (reference sequence).

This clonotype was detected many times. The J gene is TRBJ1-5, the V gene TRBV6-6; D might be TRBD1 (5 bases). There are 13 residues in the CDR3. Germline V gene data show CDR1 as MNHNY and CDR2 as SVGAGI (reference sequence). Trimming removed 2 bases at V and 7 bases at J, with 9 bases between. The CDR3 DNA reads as TGTGCCAGCAGTTACACCGACAGACAGCCCCAGCATTTT. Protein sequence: CASSYTDRQPQHF.

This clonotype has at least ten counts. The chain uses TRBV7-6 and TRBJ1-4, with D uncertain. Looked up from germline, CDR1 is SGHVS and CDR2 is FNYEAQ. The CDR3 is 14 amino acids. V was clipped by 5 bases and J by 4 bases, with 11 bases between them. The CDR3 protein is CASSLESVNEKLFF. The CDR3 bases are TGTGCCAGCAGCCTGGAGTCAGTTAATGAAAAACTGTTTTTT.

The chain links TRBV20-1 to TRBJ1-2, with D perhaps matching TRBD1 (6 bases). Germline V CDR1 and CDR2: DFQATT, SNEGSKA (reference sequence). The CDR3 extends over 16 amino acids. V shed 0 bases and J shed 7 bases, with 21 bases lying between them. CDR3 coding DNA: TGCAGTGCTAGAGATTGGCCGAAGGGGGATCTTAGTGGCTACACCTTC. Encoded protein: CSARDWPKGDLSGYTF.

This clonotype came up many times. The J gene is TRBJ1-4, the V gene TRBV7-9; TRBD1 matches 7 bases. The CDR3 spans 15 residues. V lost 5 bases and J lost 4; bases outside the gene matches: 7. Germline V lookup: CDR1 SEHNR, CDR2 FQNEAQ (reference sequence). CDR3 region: CASSGSGTVNEKLFF. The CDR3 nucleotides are TGTGCCAGCAGCGGGAGCGGGACAGTTAATGAAAAACTGTTTTTT.

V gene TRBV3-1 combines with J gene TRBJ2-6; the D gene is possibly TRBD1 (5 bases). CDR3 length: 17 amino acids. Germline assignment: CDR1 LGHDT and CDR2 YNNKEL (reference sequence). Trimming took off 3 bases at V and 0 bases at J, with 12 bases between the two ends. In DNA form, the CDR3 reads TGTGCCAGCAGCCATACAGGTTCACACTCTGGGGCCAACGTCCTGACTTTC. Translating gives CASSHTGSHSGANVLTF.

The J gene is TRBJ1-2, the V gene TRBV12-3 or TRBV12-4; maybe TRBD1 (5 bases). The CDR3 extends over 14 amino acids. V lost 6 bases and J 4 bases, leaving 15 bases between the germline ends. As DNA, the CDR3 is TGTGCCAGCAGCGATTGGGGCGCTGGCTATGGCTACACCTTC. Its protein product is CASSDWGAGYGYTF.

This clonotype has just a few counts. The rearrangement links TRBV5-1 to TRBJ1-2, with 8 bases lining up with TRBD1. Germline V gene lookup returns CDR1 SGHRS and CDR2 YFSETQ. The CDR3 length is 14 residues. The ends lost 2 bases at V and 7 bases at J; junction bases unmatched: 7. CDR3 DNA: TGCGCCAGCAGCTTAGCCCAGGGGGCGCTTGGCTACACCTTC. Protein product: CASSLAQGALGYTF.

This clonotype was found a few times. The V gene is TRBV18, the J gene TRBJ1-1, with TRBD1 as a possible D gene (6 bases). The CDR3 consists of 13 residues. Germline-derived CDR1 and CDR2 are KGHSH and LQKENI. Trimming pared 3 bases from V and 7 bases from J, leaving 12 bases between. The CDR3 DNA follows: TGTGCCAGCTCACCCGACAGGCATAATGAAGCTTTCTTT. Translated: CASSPDRHNEAFF.

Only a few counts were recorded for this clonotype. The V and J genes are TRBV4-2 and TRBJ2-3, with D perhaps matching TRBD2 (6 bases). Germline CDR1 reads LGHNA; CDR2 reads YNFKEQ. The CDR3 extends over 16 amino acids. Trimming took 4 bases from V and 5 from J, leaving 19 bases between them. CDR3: CASSPYSGDFGDTQYF. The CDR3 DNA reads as TGTGCCAGCAGCCCCTATTCGGGGGATTTCGGAGATACGCAGTATTTT.

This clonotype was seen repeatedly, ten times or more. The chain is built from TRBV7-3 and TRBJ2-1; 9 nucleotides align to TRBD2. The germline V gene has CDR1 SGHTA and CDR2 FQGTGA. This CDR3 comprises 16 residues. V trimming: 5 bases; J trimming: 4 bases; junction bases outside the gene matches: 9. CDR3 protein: CASSLRAGGVYNEQFF. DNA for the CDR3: TGTGCCAGCAGCCTGCGAGCGGGGGGTGTTTACAATGAGCAGTTCTTC. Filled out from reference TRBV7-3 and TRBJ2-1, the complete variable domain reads GAGVSQTPSNKVTEKGKYVELRCDPISGHTALYWYRQSLGQGPEFLIYFQGTGAADDSGLPNDRFFAVRPEGSVSTLKIQRTERGDSAVYLCASSLRAGGVYNEQFFGPGTRLTVL.

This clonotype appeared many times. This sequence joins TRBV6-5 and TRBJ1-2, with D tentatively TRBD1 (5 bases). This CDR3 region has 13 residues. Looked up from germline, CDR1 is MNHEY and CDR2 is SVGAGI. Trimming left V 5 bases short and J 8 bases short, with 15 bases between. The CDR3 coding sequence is TGTGCCAGCAGTCCCATGACAGTGAACGGCTACACCTTC. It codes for CASSPMTVNGYTF.

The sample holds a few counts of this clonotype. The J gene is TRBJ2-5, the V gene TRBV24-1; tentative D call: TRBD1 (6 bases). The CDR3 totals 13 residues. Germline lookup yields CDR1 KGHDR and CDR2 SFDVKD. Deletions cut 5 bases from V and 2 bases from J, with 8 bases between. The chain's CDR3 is CATSGDIQETQYF. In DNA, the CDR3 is TGTGCCACCAGTGGGGACATACAAGAGACCCAGTACTTC.

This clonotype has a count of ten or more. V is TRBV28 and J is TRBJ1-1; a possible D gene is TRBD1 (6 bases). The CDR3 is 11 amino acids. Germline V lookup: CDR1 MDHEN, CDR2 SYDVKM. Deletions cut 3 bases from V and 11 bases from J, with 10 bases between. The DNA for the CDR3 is TGTGCCAGCAGTTTGAACCAGGGGGCTTTCTTT. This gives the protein CASSLNQGAFF.

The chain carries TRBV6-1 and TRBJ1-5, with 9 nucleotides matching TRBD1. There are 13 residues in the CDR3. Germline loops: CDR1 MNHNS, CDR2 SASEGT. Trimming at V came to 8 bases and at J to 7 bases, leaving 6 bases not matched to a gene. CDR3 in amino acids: CASEGTGGQPQHF. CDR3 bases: TGTGCCAGCGAGGGTACAGGGGGCCAGCCCCAGCATTTT.

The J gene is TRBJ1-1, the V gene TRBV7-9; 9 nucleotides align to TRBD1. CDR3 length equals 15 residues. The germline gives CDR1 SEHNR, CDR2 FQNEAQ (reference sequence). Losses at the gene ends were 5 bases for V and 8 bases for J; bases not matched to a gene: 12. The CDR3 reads CASSPRDRVESEAFF. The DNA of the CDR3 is TGTGCCAGCAGCCCCCGGGACAGGGTAGAATCAGAAGCTTTCTTT.

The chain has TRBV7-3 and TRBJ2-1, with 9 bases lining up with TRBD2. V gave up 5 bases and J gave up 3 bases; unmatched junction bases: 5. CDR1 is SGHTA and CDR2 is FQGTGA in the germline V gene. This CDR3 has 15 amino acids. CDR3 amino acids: CASSPSGDLYNEQFF. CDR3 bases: TGTGCCAGCAGCCCTAGCGGGGATCTCTACAATGAGCAGTTCTTC.

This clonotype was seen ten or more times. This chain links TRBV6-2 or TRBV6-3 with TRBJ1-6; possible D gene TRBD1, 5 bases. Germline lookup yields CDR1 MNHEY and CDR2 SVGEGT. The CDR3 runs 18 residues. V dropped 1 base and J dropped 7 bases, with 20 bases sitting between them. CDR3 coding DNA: TGTGCCAGCAGTTACTTCCCTAGGCTGGGGGTTTCAAATTCACCCCTCCACTTT. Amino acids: CASSYFPRLGVSNSPLHF.

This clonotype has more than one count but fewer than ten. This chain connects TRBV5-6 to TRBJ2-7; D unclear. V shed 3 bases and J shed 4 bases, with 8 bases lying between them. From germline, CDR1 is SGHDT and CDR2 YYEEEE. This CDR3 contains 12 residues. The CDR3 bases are TGTGCCAGCAGCTACTACCTGTACGAGCAGTACTTC. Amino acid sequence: CASSYYLYEQYF.

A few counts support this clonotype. CDR3 region: CASSSTSGGRAGYF. The CDR3 bases are TGTGCCAGCAGCTCGACTAGCGGGGGCCGCGCAGGGTACTTC. The chain uses TRBV7-9 and TRBJ2-7, with TRBD2 matching over 12 bases. V shed 4 bases and J 12 bases; nucleotides not matched to a gene: 10. Germline lookup yields CDR1 SEHNR and CDR2 FQNEAQ (reference sequence). The CDR3 covers 14 residues. Supplemented by reference TRBV7-9 and TRBJ2-7, the full variable domain reads DTGVSQNPRHKITKRGQNVTFRCDPISEHNRLYWYRQTLGQGPEFLTYFQNEAQLEKSRLLSDRFSAERPKGSFSTLEIQRTEQGDSAMYLCASSSTSGGRAGYFGPGTRLTVT.